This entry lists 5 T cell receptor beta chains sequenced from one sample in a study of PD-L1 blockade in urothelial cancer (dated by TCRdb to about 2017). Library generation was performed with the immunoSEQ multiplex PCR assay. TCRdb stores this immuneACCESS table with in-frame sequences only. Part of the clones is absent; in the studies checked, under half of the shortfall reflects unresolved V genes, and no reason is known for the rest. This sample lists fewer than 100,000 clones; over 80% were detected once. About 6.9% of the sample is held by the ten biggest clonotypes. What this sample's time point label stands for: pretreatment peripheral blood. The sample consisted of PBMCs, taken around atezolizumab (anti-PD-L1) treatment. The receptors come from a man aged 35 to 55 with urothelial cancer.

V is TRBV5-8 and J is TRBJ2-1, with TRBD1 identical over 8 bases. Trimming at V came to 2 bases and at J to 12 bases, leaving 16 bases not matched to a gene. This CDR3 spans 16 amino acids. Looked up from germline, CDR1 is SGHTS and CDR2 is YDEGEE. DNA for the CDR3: TGTGCCAGCAGCTTCCGGCCGGGACAGGAGGGGTTCGGGCAGTTCTTC. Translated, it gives CASSFRPGQEGFGQFF. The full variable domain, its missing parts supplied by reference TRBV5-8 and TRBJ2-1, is EAGVTQSPTHLIKTRGQQATLRCSPISGHTSVYWYQQALGLGLQFLLWYDEGEERNRGNFPPRFSGRQFPNYSSELNVNALELEDSALYLCASSFRPGQEGFGQFFGPGTRLTVL.

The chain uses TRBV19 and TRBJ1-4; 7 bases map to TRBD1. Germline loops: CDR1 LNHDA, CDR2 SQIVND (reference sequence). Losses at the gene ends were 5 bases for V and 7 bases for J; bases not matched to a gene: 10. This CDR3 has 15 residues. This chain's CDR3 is CASSPSGQRTEKLFF. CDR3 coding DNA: TGTGCCAGTAGTCCATCGGGACAGCGGACTGAAAAACTGTTTTTT.

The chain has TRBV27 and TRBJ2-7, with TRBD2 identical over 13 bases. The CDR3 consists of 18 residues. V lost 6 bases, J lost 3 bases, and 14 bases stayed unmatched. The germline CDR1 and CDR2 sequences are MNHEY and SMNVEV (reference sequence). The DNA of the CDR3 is TGTGCCAGCAGCCCGTTCGGACTAGCGGGAGAGATAATCTACGAGCAGTACTTC. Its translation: CASSPFGLAGEIIYEQYF.

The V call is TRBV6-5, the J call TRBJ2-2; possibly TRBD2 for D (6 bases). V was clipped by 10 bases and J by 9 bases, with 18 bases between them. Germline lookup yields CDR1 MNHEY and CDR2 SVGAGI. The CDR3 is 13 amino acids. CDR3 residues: CAIGTPGPRELFF. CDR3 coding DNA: TGTGCCATCGGGACTCCCGGGCCGCGGGAGCTGTTTTTT.

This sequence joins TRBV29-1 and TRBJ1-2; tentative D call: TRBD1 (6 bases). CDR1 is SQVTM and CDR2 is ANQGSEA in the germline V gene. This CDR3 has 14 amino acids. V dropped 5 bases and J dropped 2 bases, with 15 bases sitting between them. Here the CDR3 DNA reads TGCAGCGTTCGACGGACAGACGCAAACTATGGCTACACCTTC. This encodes CSVRRTDANYGYTF. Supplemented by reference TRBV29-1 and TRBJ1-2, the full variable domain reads SAVISQKPSRDICQRGTSLTIQCQVDSQVTMMFWYRQQPGQSLTLIATANQGSEATYESGFVIDKFPISRPNLTFSTLTVSNMSPEDSSIYLCSVRRTDANYGYTFGSGTRLTVV.